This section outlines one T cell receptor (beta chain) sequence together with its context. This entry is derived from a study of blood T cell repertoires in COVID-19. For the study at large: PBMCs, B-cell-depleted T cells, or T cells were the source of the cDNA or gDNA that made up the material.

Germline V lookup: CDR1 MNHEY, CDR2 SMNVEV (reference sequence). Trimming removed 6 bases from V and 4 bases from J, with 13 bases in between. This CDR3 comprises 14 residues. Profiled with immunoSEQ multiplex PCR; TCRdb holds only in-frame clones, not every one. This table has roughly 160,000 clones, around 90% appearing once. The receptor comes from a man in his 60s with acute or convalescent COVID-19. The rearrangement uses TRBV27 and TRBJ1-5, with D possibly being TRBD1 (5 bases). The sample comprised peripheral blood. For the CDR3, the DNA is TGTGCCAGCAGATCAGGGACTGGAAATCAGCCCCAGCATTTT. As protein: CASRSGTGNQPQHF.